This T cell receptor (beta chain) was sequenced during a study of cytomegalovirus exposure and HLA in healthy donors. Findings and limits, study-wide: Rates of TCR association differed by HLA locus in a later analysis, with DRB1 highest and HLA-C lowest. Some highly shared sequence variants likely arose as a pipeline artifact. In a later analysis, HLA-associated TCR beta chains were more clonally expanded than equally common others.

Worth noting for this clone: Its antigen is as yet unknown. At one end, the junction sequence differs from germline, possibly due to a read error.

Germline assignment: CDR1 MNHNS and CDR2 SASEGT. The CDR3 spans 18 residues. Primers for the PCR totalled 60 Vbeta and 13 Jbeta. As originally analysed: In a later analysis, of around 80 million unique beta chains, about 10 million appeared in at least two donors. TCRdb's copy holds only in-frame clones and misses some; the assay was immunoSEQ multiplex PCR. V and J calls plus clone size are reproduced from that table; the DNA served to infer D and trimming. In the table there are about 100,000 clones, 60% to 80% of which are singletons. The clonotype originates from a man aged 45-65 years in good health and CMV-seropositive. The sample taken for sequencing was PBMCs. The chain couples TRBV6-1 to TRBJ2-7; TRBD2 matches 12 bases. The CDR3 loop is CGSSEFGLAGGTSYEQYF. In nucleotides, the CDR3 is TGTGGCAGCAGTGAATTTGGGCTAGCGGGGGGGACTTCCTACGAGCAGTACTTC.